A single sample is the source of the 27 T cell receptor beta chains below, sequenced in a study of blood T cells in healthy people across ages. The second PCR ran about 6 to 12 cycles with a sample-barcoded 5' primer and J-beta primers. TCRdb re-analysed the 5' RACE reads in MiXCR, keeping a single row per CDR3 protein. The repertoire consists of some 1.4 million distinct CDR3 sequences, with 42% occurring once and the leading ten covering under 8%. Sequenced material: blood. These receptors were taken from a woman aged 18-29 years in good health.

The J gene is TRBJ2-5, the V gene TRBV10-3; D unresolved. Germline V gene sequence: CDR1 ENHRY, CDR2 SYGVKD. Trimming took 4 bases from V and 11 from J, leaving 11 bases between them. The CDR3 runs 11 residues. The CDR3 region has the DNA TGTGCCATCAGTGTAGGGCAGGAACAGTACTTC. It encodes CAISVGQEQYF.

The rearrangement links TRBV29-1 to TRBJ1-1; 10 nucleotides match TRBD1. Germline-derived CDR1 and CDR2 are SQVTM and ANQGSEA. The CDR3 runs to 14 residues. The V gene end was trimmed by 5 bases and the J gene end by 4 bases; junction bases not matched to a gene: 7. The CDR3 here is CSVQTGGVATEAFF. The CDR3 DNA sequence: TGCAGCGTTCAGACAGGGGGCGTCGCCACTGAAGCTTTCTTT.

J is TRBJ1-5 and V is TRBV30, with 8 bases fitting TRBD1. Germline V CDR1 and CDR2: GTSNPN, SVGIG (reference sequence). This CDR3 has 17 amino acids. Losses at the gene ends were 0 bases for V and 6 bases for J; bases not matched to a gene: 13. CDR3 nucleotide sequence: TGTGCCTGGAGTGTAGGTACGGCAGGGGGCGAAACTCAGCCCCAGCATTTT. Translation gives CAWSVGTAGGETQPQHF.

The gene calls are TRBV18 and TRBJ1-3; no clear D. This CDR3 has 15 amino acids. V lost 4 bases, J lost 0 bases, and 10 bases lay in between. Germline V CDR1 and CDR2: KGHSH, LQKENI. The CDR3 nucleotides are TGTGCCAGCTCACAGACAATGAGCTCTGGAAACACCATATATTTT. Translated, it gives CASSQTMSSGNTIYF.

This chain's CDR3 is CSATRNYGYTF. The CDR3 DNA sequence: TGCAGTGCTACCCGGAACTATGGCTACACCTTC. The chain is built from TRBV20-1 and TRBJ1-2, with no clear D. Trimming cost V 4 bases and J 2 bases, with 5 bases left between them. Looked up from germline, CDR1 is DFQATT and CDR2 is SNEGSKA (reference sequence). The CDR3 is made up of 11 amino acids.

The gene calls are TRBV12-3 or TRBV12-4 and TRBJ2-5; TRBD2 aligns across 9 bases. Unmatched junction bases numbered 2, after V lost 1 base and J lost 2 bases. This CDR3 comprises 15 residues. CDR3 DNA: TGTGCCAGCAGTTTAGTAGCGGGGGCTCAAGAGACCCAGTACTTC. Translated, it gives CASSLVAGAQETQYF.

V is TRBV9 and J is TRBJ2-3; D unclear. This CDR3 is 15 amino acids long. CDR1 SGDLS and CDR2 YYNGEE come from the germline V gene. V dropped 0 bases and J dropped 2 bases, with 10 bases sitting between them. CDR3 region: CASSVVVGPTDTQYF. The CDR3 coding sequence is TGTGCCAGCAGCGTAGTAGTCGGACCCACAGATACGCAGTATTTT.

This clonotype appeared a few times. This sequence joins TRBV6-5 and TRBJ1-2; TRBD1 aligns across 7 bases. The CDR3 totals 14 residues. J was trimmed by 7 bases and V by 0 bases; bases with no gene match: 5. In germline, CDR1 is MNHEY, CDR2 SVGAGI. CDR3 amino acids: CASSYSYDRVGYTF. The CDR3 bases are TGTGCCAGCAGTTACTCGTACGACAGGGTTGGCTACACCTTC.

The sample holds a few counts of this clonotype. The CDR3 is CSVARQTDTQYF. Written as DNA, the CDR3 is TGCAGCGTGGCCAGACAGACAGATACGCAGTATTTT. The genes are TRBV29-1 and TRBJ2-3, with a weak D call TRBD1 (5 bases). CDR3 length: 12 residues. Germline CDR1 SQVTM, CDR2 ANQGSEA. Trimming pared 6 bases from V and 3 bases from J, leaving 10 bases between.

V and J are TRBV7-8 and TRBJ2-1; a weak D match, TRBD2 (7 bases). Per germline, CDR1 SGHVS and CDR2 FQNEAQ. This CDR3 contains 13 residues. The V end was cut by 3 bases, the J end by 5 bases, with 8 bases between. CDR3 loop: CASSFGGHNEQFF. The CDR3 DNA follows: TGTGCCAGCAGCTTCGGGGGGCACAATGAGCAGTTCTTC.

This clonotype has just a few counts. This chain uses TRBV7-2 with TRBJ2-3; D is perhaps TRBD1 or TRBD2 (6 bases each). Trimming shortened V by 5 bases and J by 4 bases, and 13 bases separated the two germline ends. This CDR3 is 14 amino acids long. Germline V gene data show CDR1 as SGHTA and CDR2 as FQGNSA. The CDR3 nucleotides read TGTGCCAGCAGCATTCAGGGGACTGCAGATACGCAGTATTTT. Protein: CASSIQGTADTQYF.

V gene TRBV2 combines with J gene TRBJ2-7; perhaps TRBD2 as D (5 bases). Germline V gene data show CDR1 as SNHLY and CDR2 as FYNNEI. The V and J ends lost 4 bases and 2 bases respectively, with 12 bases between them. This CDR3 is built from 14 residues. CDR3 DNA sequence: TGTGCCAGCAGTGTACGGGGTGAGACCTACGAGCAGTACTTC. Translation gives CASSVRGETYEQYF.

This clonotype was detected a few times. The chain has TRBV20-1 and TRBJ2-5; weak D call: TRBD1 (5 bases). The length of the CDR3 is 12 residues. V lost 5 bases, J lost 1 base, and 8 bases lay in between. In germline, CDR1 is DFQATT, CDR2 SNEGSKA (reference sequence). In DNA, the CDR3 is TGCAGTGCTCAGGGCCTCCAAGAGACCCAGTACTTC. Protein product: CSAQGLQETQYF.

This chain connects TRBV20-1 to TRBJ2-1; 11 bases line up with TRBD2. The V gene's germline CDR1 is DFQATT and CDR2 SNEGSKA (reference sequence). The CDR3 extends over 16 amino acids. The junction had 11 bases not matched to a gene; V was cut back by 5 bases and J by 5 bases. CDR3 loop: CSAPLLSGRGNNEQFF. The CDR3 DNA is TGCAGTGCTCCCTTACTTAGCGGGAGGGGGAACAATGAGCAGTTCTTC.

Points on this clonotype: Just one base apart from a much larger clone, this may be a read error. The chain recombines TRBV7-2 with TRBJ2-1; D is possibly TRBD2 (5 bases). Trimming stripped 3 bases from V and 10 bases from J, with 16 bases between. CDR1 is SGHTA and CDR2 is FQGNSA in the germline V gene. This CDR3 contains 14 residues. The CDR3 is CASSFEGSISEQFF. DNA for the CDR3: TGTGCCAGCAGCTTTGAGGGTTCTATTTCCGAGCAGTTCTTC.

This chain connects TRBV25-1 to TRBJ2-4; a weak D match, TRBD2 (6 bases). The DNA end lines up better with TRBJ2-5; the J call may be wrong. There are 16 residues in the CDR3. Germline CDR1 MGHDK, CDR2 SYGVNS. The CDR3 reads CASSELEEGFIETQYF. DNA of the CDR3: TGTGCCAGCAGTGAATTGGAGGAGGGGTTTATAGAGACCCAGTACTTC.

The sample holds a few counts of this clonotype. V is TRBV5-1 and J is TRBJ1-2; 11 bases match TRBD1. The germline CDR1 and CDR2 sequences are SGHRS and YFSETQ. Germline trimming cut 4 bases from V and 4 bases from J; bases unmatched to any gene: 9. CDR3 size: 16 residues. The CDR3 loop reads CASSATVGTGGYGYTF. In nucleotides, the CDR3 is TGCGCCAGCAGCGCAACCGTCGGGACAGGGGGCTATGGCTACACCTTC.

This clonotype was detected a few times. V usage is TRBV27 and J usage is TRBJ1-5; D is perhaps TRBD1 (6 bases). V lost 5 bases to trimming and J lost 4 bases, with 15 bases between them. CDR3 length: 15 amino acids. Germline CDR1 MNHEY, CDR2 SMNVEV (reference sequence). The CDR3 here is CASSKNRVLNQPQHF. CDR3 sequence (DNA): TGTGCCAGCAGTAAGAACAGGGTCCTTAATCAGCCCCAGCATTTT.

Here the CDR3 DNA reads TGCGCCAGCAGCCGGATCCTAGGGACAGGGGCCGAGCAGTACTTC. It translates to CASSRILGTGAEQYF. The chain has TRBV4-1 and TRBJ2-7, with 10 bases aligning to TRBD1. The germline gives CDR1 MGHRA, CDR2 YSYEKL. The CDR3 is 15 residues long. The trim removed 4 bases at V and 6 bases at J, leaving 9 bases unmatched.

The chain recombines TRBV29-1 with TRBJ2-1, with D unresolved. Germline assignment: CDR1 SQVTM and CDR2 ANQGSEA. The CDR3 runs to 12 residues. Trimming took off 7 bases at V and 0 bases at J, with 7 bases between the two ends. The CDR3 loop reads CSGRSSYNEQFF. In DNA, the CDR3 is TGCAGCGGGCGTTCCTCCTACAATGAGCAGTTCTTC.

This CDR3 is CASSYSDRVGGYTF. In DNA, the CDR3 is TGTGCCAGCAGTTACTCGGACAGGGTCGGAGGCTACACCTTC. The chain uses TRBV6-6 and TRBJ1-2, with 8 bases fitting TRBD1. Germline CDR1 is MNHNY and CDR2 is SVGAGI (reference sequence). The trim removed 0 bases at V and 8 bases at J, leaving 5 bases unmatched. The CDR3 has 14 residues.

Concerning this clonotype: This clone may be a read error of a much larger clone one base away. The rearrangement links TRBV6-1 to TRBJ2-6, with a tentative D call TRBD1 (5 bases). Germline V gives CDR1 MNHNS, CDR2 SASEGT. The CDR3 length is 16 residues. CDR3 protein: CGSSEQESSGANVLTF. The DNA for the CDR3 is TGTGGCAGCAGTGAACAGGAGAGCTCTGGGGCCAACGTCCTGACTTTC.

The rearrangement joins TRBV7-9 to TRBJ2-7, with 8 nucleotides matching TRBD2. After removal of 6 bases from V and 1 base from J, the junction contained 8 bases not matched to a gene. Germline loops: CDR1 SEHNR, CDR2 FQNEAQ (reference sequence). The CDR3 totals 15 residues. CDR3 bases: TGTGCCAGCAGTATGACTGTAGCGGGGTCCTACGAGCAGTACTTC. Its protein is CASSMTVAGSYEQYF. Drawing the rest from reference TRBV7-9 and TRBJ2-7, the complete variable domain is DTGVSQNPRHKITKRGQNVTFRCDPISEHNRLYWYRQTLGQGPEFLTYFQNEAQLEKSRLLSDRFSAERPKGSFSTLEIQRTEQGDSAMYLCASSMTVAGSYEQYFGPGTRLTVT.

V usage is TRBV6-2 or TRBV6-3 and J usage is TRBJ2-7, with 7 bases lining up with TRBD2. With V trimmed by 0 bases and J by 7 bases, 18 bases remained unmatched. CDR3 length equals 18 residues. Per the germline V gene, CDR1 is MNHEY and CDR2 is SVGEGT. CDR3 protein: CASSYSLGAGTAHNEQYF. In nucleotides, the CDR3 is TGTGCCAGCAGTTACTCACTCGGAGCGGGGACCGCCCACAATGAGCAGTACTTC.

This clonotype showed up just a few times. The rearrangement joins TRBV20-1 to TRBJ2-1; D remains ambiguous. Germline assignment: CDR1 DFQATT and CDR2 SNEGSKA (reference sequence). CDR3 length: 20 residues. Deletions cut 6 bases from V and 5 bases from J, with 35 bases between. The chain's CDR3 is CSAKSMPTPTGDGQNNEQFF. The CDR3 coding sequence is TGCAGTGCCAAAAGTATGCCCACACCAACTGGCGATGGGCAGAACAATGAGCAGTTCTTC.

V and J are TRBV9 and TRBJ1-1; no reliable D call. The CDR3 has 14 amino acids. CDR1 and CDR2 from the germline V gene are SGDLS and YYNGEE. V was cut by 0 bases and J by 5 bases, with 11 bases left in between. CDR3 region: CASSVGERSTEAFF. The DNA of the CDR3 is TGTGCCAGCAGCGTAGGGGAAAGGTCGACTGAAGCTTTCTTT.

V is TRBV5-1 and J is TRBJ2-1; D is undetermined. Germline V lookup: CDR1 SGHRS, CDR2 YFSETQ. Trimming removed 0 bases at V and 1 base at J, with 11 bases between. The CDR3 totals 16 residues. The CDR3 DNA reads as TGCGCCAGCAGCTTGGGCCTAGGTGGGTCCTACAATGAGCAGTTCTTC. As protein: CASSLGLGGSYNEQFF.